Sequencing of this T cell receptor beta chain was carried out in a study of tumour-infiltrating T cells in Burkitt lymphoma. CDR3 length: 12 residues. Germline V lookup: CDR1 MDHEN, CDR2 SYDVKM. Profiled with immunoSEQ multiplex PCR; TCRdb holds only in-frame clones, not every one. The table records about 2,900 clones, approximately 14% of them present only once. What was sequenced was tumor tissue. The rearrangement links TRBV28 to TRBJ2-5, with D perhaps TRBD2 (6 bases). The J call may be in error: the DNA end matches TRBJ2-7 better. This TCR was recovered from a human donor with Burkitt lymphoma. This chain's CDR3 is CASSRLAYEQYF. CDR3 in DNA: TGTGCCAGCAGCAGACTAGCCTACGAGCAGTACTTC.